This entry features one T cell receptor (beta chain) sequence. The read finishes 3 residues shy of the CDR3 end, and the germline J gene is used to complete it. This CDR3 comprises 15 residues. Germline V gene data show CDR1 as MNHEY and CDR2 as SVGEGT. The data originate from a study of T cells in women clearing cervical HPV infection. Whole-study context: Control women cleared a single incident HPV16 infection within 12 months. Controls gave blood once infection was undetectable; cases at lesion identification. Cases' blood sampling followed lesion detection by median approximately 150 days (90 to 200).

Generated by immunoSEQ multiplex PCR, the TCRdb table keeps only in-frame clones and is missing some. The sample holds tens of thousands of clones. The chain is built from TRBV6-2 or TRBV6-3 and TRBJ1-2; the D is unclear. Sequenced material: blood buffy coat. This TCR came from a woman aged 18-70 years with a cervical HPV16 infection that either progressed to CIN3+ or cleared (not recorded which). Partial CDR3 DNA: TGTGCCAGCAGTTACGGACTAGCGGAGTCCTACGAC. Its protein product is CASSYGLAESYD. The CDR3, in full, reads CASSYGLAESYDYTF.